The TCR beta chain under discussion was sequenced for a study of shared clonotypes between healthy human individuals. Overall study context: Samples came from a couple of female and a few male donors aged 18 to 49. General study points: Rarefaction analysis demonstrated incomplete sorted-subset sequencing notwithstanding large depth. Non-shared clonotypes had lower generation probabilities than those shared by all four donors.

Caucasian adults living in Nashville, Tennessee, provided all samples. Remarks on this clone: The antigen is not known. Other DNA sequences in the same sample also yield this CDR3.

V lost 2 bases and J lost 1, with 4 bases in between. This CDR3 has 13 amino acids. Looked up from germline, CDR1 is MGHDK and CDR2 is SYGVNS. Assay: immunoSEQ multiplex PCR; the TCRdb copy retains only in-frame clones and omits some. The data show around 2.3 million clones, nearly 97% seen once. Sequenced sample: naive CD4+ T cells sorted from blood. Subset: CD45RA+ positively selected. The sequence came from a young man in good health. V gene TRBV25-1 combines with J gene TRBJ2-3; D uncertain. This CDR3 reads CASSEGGTDTQYF. The CDR3 coding sequence is TGTGCCAGCAGTGAAGGCGGCACAGATACGCAGTATTTT.